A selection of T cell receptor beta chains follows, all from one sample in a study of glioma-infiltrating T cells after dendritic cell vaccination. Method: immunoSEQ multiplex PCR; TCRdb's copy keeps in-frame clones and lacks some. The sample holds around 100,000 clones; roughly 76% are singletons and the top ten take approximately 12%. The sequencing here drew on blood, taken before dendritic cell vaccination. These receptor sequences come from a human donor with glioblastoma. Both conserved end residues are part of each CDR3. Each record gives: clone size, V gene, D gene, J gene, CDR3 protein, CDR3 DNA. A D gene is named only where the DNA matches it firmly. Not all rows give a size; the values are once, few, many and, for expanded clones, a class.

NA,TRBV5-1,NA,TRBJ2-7,CASSLVGLRNEQYF,TGCGCCAGCAGCTTGGTTGGTCTAAGAAACGAGCAGTACTTC
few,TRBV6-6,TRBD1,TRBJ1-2,CASSYQDRGVNGYTF,TGTGCCAGCAGTTACCAAGACAGGGGGGTCAATGGCTACACCTTC
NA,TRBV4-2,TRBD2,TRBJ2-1,CASSPRVAGVYNEQFF,TGTGCCAGCAGCCCCCGGGTAGCGGGGGTTTACAATGAGCAGTTCTTC
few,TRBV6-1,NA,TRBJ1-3,CASSEGQNSGNTIYF,TGTGCCAGCAGTGAAGGACAGAACTCTGGAAACACCATATATTTT
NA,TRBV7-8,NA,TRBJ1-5,CASSLGNSNQPQHF,TGTGCCAGCAGCTTAGGTAATAGCAATCAGCCCCAGCATTTT
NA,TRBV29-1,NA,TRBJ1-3,CSVTGLTGNTIYF,TGCAGCGTGACAGGTTTAACTGGAAACACCATATATTTT
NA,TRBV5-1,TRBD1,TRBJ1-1,CASSPGTGGFEAFF,TGCGCCAGCAGCCCAGGGACAGGGGGCTTTGAAGCTTTCTTT
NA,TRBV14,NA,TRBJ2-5,CASSLGFAETQYF,TGTGCCAGCAGTCTCGGGTTTGCGGAGACCCAGTACTTC
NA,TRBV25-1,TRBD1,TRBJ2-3,CASIRARTGYLTDTQYF,TGTGCCAGCATACGAGCAAGGACAGGGTATCTCACAGATACGCAGTATTTT
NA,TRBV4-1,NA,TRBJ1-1,CASSRLRGVEAFF,TGCGCCAGCAGCCGTCTGCGGGGCGTTGAAGCTTTCTTT
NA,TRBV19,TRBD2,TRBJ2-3,CASLSSGGFSDTQYF,TGTGCCAGCTTATCTAGCGGGGGGTTCTCAGATACGCAGTATTTT
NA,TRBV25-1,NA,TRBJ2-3,CASSDNRDPSTDTQYF,TGTGCCAGCAGTGACAACAGGGATCCGTCAACAGATACGCAGTATTTT
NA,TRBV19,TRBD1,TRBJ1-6,CASSILGQDYNSPLHF,TGTGCCAGTAGTATCCTGGGACAGGACTATAATTCACCCCTCCACTTT
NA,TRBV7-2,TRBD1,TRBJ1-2,CASSFNQQGASYGYTF,TGTGCCAGCAGCTTTAATCAGCAGGGGGCGAGCTATGGCTACACCTTC
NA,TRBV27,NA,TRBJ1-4,CASRKTEPNEKLFF,TGTGCCAGCAGAAAGACAGAACCCAATGAAAAACTGTTTTTT
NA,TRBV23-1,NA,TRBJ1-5,CARGINQPQHF,TGCGCCCGGGGTATCAATCAGCCCCAGCATTTT
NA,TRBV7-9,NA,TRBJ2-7,CASSLPGSYEQYF,TGTGCCAGCAGCTTACCAGGCTCCTACGAGCAGTACTTC
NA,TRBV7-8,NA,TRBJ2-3,CASSFRRAPNTQYF,TGTGCCAGCAGCTTCCGGCGGGCCCCAAATACGCAGTATTTT
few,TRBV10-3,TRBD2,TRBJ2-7,CAISESLAGSYEQYF,TGTGCCATCAGTGAATCTCTAGCGGGGAGCTACGAGCAGTACTTC
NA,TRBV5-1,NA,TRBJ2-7,CASSPEGPYEQYF,TGCGCCAGCAGCCCGGAGGGGCCCTACGAGCAGTACTTC
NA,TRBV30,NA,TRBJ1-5,CAWTGGGNQPQHF,TGTGCCTGGACAGGCGGGGGCAATCAGCCCCAGCATTTT
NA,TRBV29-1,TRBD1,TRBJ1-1,CSARDRDTEAFF,TGCAGCGCCCGGGACAGGGACACTGAAGCTTTCTTT
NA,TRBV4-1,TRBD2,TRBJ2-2,CASSVGRGGGTGELFF,TGCGCCAGCAGCGTAGGACGGGGGGGCGGCACCGGGGAGCTGTTTTTT
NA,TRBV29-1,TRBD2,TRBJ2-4,CSVVATSGGYIQYF,TGCAGCGTTGTCGCCACTAGCGGGGGATACATTCAGTACTTC
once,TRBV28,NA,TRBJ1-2,CASSFGRGGYGYTF,TGTGCCAGCAGTTTTGGCAGGGGTGGCTATGGCTACACCTTC
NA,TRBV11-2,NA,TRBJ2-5,CASSLEWGARTQYF,TGTGCCAGCAGCTTAGAATGGGGCGCCCGGACCCAGTACTTC
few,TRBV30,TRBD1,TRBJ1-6,CAWNPDRFQSPLHF,TGTGCCTGGAACCCGGACAGGTTTCAATCACCCCTCCACTTT
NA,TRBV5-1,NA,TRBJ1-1,CASSSDIRDPEAFF,TGCGCCAGCAGTTCGGATATCAGGGATCCTGAAGCTTTCTTT
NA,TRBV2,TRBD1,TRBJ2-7,CASSATRGLDEQYF,TGTGCCAGCAGTGCTACAAGGGGGCTTGACGAGCAGTACTTC
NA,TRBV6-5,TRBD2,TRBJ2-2,CATRALAATGELFF,TGTGCCACCCGGGCCCTAGCGGCTACCGGGGAGCTGTTTTTT
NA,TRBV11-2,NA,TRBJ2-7,CASRSGSYEQYF,TGTGCCAGCAGATCAGGCTCCTACGAGCAGTACTTC
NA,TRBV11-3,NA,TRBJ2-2,CASSLGGIASNTGELFF,TGTGCCAGCAGCTTAGGAGGGATAGCCTCGAACACCGGGGAGCTGTTTTTT
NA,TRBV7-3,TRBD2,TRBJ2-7,CASSPTGGNYEQYF,TGTGCCAGCAGCCCAACGGGGGGTAATTACGAGCAGTACTTC
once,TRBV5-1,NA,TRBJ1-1,CASSLRTGKVAEAFF,TGCGCCAGCAGCTTAAGAACAGGGAAAGTGGCTGAAGCTTTCTTT
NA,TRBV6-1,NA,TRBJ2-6,CASRGLGANVLTF,TGTGCCAGCAGGGGGCTTGGGGCCAACGTCCTGACTTTC
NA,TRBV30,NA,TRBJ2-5,CAWSRDSEPGETQYF,TGTGCCTGGAGCCGGGACTCAGAACCGGGGGAGACCCAGTACTTC
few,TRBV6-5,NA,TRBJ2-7,CASRGSGGNEQYF,TGTGCCAGCAGGGGGAGTGGAGGCAACGAGCAGTACTTC
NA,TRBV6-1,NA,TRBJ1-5,CASSGRTQGQPQHF,TGTGCCAGCAGTGGCCGCACACAGGGTCAGCCCCAGCATTTT
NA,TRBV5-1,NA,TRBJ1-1,CASSLSPADTEAFF,TGCGCCAGCAGCTTGTCTCCGGCGGACACTGAAGCTTTCTTT
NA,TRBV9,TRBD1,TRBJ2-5,CASSADTGEETQYF,TGTGCCAGCAGCGCGGATACAGGGGAGGAGACCCAGTACTTC
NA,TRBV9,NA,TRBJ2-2,CASSSSRRVPGELFF,TGTGCCAGCAGCTCCTCACGCAGGGTACCCGGGGAGCTGTTTTTT
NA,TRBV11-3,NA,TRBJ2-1,CASSLWSEQFF,TGTGCCAGCAGCTTATGGAGTGAGCAGTTCTTC
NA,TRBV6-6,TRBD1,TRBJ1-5,CASSPDRGFNQPQHF,TGTGCCAGCAGCCCGGACAGGGGATTCAATCAGCCCCAGCATTTT
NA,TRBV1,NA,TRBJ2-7,CTSSPYGSATDYEQYF,TGCACCAGCAGCCCATATGGGAGCGCGACGGACTACGAGCAGTACTTC
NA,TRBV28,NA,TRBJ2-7,CASSSVVKWGESSYEQYF,TGTGCCAGCAGTTCCGTGGTTAAGTGGGGGGAGAGCTCCTACGAGCAGTACTTC
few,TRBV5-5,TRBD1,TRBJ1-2,CASSAGTGYNYGYTF,TGTGCCAGCAGCGCCGGGACAGGGTATAACTATGGCTACACCTTC
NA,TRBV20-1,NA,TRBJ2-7,CSAPEAHEQYF,TGCAGTGCCCCCGAGGCCCACGAGCAGTACTTC
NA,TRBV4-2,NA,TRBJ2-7,CASSQGSYEQYF,TGTGCCAGCAGCCAAGGGAGCTACGAGCAGTACTTC
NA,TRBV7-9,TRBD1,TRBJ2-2,CASSPDRGLGGELFF,TGTGCCAGCAGCCCGGACAGGGGCCTGGGCGGGGAGCTGTTTTTT
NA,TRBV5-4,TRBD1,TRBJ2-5,CASSSRQGSGETQYF,TGTGCCAGCAGCAGCAGACAGGGGTCGGGAGAGACCCAGTACTTC
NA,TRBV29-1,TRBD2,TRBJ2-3,CSASRGALGDTQYF,TGCAGCGCCTCGCGGGGGGCGCTTGGAGATACGCAGTATTTT
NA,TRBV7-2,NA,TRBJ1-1,CASSLGHVNTEAFF,TGTGCCAGCAGCTTAGGACACGTGAACACTGAAGCTTTCTTT
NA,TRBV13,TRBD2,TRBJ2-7,CASSSRDYTDYEQYF,TGTGCCAGCAGCTCGAGGGACTACACTGACTACGAGCAGTACTTC
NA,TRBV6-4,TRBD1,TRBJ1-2,CASSDSTGAIYGYTF,TGTGCCAGCAGTGACTCAACAGGGGCTATTTATGGCTACACCTTC
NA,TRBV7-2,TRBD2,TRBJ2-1,CASSLALGGGGNNEQFF,TGTGCCAGCAGCTTAGCGCTAGGTGGCGGGGGGAACAATGAGCAGTTCTTC
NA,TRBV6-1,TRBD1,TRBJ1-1,CASRDDRDRTEAFF,TGTGCCAGCCGCGACGACAGGGATCGGACTGAAGCTTTCTTT
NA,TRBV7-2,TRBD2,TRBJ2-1,CASSLAVSGGRDEQFF,TGTGCCAGCAGCTTAGCGGTTAGCGGGGGACGGGATGAGCAGTTCTTC
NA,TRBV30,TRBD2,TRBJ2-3,CACGGAGTDTQYF,TGTGCCTGCGGGGGGGCCGGCACAGATACGCAGTATTTT
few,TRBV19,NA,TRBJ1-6,CASTSTDSFDSPLHF,TGTGCCAGTACCTCGACAGACTCTTTTGATTCACCCCTCCACTTT